This T cell receptor (beta chain) was found in a study of T cells in Graves' hyperthyroidism and ophthalmopathy. Study findings and constraints: Ophthalmopathy was told apart from stable hyperthyroidism by a 13 V-J model. Most clonotypes expanded in the thyroid (above 0.001) were also present in blood.

The length of the CDR3 is 15 residues. The germline gives CDR1 SGHAT, CDR2 FQNNGV. J gave up 4 bases and V 5 bases, and 7 bases lay outside the gene matches. This clonotype occurred many times. No antigen is known for it. Among ophthalmopathy patients, the Clinical Activity Score reached at least 3, the NOSPECS grade reached at least 4, and duration remained under 3 months. RNA transcripts yielded amplified TCR beta CDR3 regions. The HTBI primer set was used in a first-round RT-PCR of the TCR CDR3. TCRdb called the multiplex PCR reads again in MiXCR, with one record for every CDR3 protein. There are 300,000 or so distinct CDR3 sequences in the sample; over 15% occur only once, and about 51% lies in the top ten.

The V call is TRBV11-2, the J call TRBJ2-5; 10 nucleotides agree with TRBD2. This receptor was taken from a woman in her sixties or seventies with Graves' ophthalmopathy. Sequencing was done on a sample of blood. Written as DNA, the CDR3 is TGTGCCAGCAGCCGGACTAGCGGAAAGAGAGAGACCCAGTACTTC. Protein: CASSRTSGKRETQYF.